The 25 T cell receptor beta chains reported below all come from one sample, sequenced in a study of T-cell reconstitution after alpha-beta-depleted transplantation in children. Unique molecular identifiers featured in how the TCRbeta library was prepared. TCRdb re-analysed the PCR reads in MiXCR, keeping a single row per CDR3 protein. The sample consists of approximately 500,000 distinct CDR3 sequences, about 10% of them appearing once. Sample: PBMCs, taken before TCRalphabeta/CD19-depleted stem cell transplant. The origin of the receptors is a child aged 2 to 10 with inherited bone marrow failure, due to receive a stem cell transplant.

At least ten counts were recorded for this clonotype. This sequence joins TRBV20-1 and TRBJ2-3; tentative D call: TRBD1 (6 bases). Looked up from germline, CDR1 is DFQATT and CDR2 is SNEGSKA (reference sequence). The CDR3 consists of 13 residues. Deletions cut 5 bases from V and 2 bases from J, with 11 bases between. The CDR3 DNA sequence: TGCAGTGCTCGACGGGACACCACAGATACGCAGTATTTT. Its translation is CSARRDTTDTQYF.

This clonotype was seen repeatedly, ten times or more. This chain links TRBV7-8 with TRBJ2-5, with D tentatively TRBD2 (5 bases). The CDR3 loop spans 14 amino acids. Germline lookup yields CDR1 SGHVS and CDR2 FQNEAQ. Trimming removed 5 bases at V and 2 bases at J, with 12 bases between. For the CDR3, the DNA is TGTGCCAGCAGCCCGCCCAGCGGTCAAGAGACCCAGTACTTC. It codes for CASSPPSGQETQYF.

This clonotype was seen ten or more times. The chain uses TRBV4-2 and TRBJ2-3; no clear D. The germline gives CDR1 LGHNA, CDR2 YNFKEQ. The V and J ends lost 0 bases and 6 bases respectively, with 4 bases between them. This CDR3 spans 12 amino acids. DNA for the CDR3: TGTGCCAGCAGCCAAGAGCGGGATACGCAGTATTTT. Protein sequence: CASSQERDTQYF.

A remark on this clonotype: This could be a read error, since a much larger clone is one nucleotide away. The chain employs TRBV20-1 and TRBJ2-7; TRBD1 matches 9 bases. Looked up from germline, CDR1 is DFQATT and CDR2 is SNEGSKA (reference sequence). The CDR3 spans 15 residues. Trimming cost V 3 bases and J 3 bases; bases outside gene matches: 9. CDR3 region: CSASEEGTGYYEQYF. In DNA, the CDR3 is TGCAGTGCTAGTGAGGAGGGGACAGGGTACTACGAGCAGTACTTC.

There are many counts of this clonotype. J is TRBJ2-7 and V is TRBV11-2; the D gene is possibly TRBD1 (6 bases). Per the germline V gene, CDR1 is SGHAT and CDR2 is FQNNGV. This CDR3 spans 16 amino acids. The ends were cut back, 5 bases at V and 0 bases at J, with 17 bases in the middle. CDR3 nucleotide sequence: TGTGCCAGCAGCGCAAAACAGGGACCTTACTCCTACGAGCAGTACTTC. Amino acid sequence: CASSAKQGPYSYEQYF.

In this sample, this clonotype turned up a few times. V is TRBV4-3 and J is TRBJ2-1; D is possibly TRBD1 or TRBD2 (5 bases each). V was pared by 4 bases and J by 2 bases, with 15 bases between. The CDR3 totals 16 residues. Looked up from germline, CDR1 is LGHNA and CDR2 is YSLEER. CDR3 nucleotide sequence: TGCGCCAGCAGCCTCCTTTTCCGGGACGCCTACAATGAGCAGTTCTTC. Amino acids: CASSLLFRDAYNEQFF.

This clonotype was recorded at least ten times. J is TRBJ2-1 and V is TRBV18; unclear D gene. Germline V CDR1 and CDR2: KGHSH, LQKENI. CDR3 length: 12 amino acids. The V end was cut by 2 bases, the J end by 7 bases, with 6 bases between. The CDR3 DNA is TGTGCCAGCTCACCATTTCTGAATGAGCAGTTCTTC. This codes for CASSPFLNEQFF.

CDR3 sequence reads: CATSGGVLDDYEQYF. The CDR3 nucleotides are TGTGCCACCAGCGGGGGGGTGTTAGACGACTACGAGCAGTACTTC. The chain is built from TRBV10-3 and TRBJ2-7, with 10 bases aligning to TRBD2. The CDR3 has 15 amino acids. CDR1 is ENHRY, CDR2 SYGVKD, per germline. V was clipped by 10 bases and J by 3 bases; unmatched bases: 12.

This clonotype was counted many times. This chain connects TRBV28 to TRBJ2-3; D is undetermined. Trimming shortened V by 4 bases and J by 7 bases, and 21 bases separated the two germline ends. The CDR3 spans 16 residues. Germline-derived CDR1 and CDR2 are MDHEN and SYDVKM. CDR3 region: CASSSSQGSVLHTQYF. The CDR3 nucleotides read TGTGCCAGCAGTTCCTCTCAAGGCTCAGTATTACATACGCAGTATTTT.

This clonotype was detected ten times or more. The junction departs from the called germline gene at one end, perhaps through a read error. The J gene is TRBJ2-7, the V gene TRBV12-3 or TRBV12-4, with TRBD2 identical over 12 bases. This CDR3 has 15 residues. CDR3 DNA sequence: TGCGCCAGCAGCCTCCTAGCGGGAGGGCCGTACGAGCAGTACTTC. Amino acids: CASSLLAGGPYEQYF.

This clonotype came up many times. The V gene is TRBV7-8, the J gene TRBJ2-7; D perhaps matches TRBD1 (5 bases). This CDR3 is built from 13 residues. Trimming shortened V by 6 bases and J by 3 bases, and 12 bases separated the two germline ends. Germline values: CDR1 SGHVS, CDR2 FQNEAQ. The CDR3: CASRGRVGYEQYF. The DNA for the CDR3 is TGTGCCAGCAGGGGCAGGGTAGGCTACGAGCAGTACTTC.

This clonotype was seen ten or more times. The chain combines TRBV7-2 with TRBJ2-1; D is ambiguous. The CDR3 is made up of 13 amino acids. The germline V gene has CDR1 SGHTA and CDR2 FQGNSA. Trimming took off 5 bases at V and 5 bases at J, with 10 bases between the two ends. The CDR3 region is CASSPRIDNEQFF. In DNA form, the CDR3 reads TGTGCCAGCAGCCCAAGGATCGACAATGAGCAGTTCTTC.

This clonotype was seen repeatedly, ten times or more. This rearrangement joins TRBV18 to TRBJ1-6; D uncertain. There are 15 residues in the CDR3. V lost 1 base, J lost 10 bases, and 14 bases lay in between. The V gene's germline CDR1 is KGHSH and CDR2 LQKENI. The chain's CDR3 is CASSPLGNGVSPLHF. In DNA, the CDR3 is TGTGCCAGCTCACCACTAGGGAATGGTGTCTCACCCCTCCACTTT.

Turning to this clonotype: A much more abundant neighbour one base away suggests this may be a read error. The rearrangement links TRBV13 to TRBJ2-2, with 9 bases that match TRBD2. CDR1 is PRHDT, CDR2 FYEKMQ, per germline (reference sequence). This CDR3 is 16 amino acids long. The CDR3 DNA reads TGTGCCAGCAGCTTAGGGGTAGCGGGAGACACCGGGAAGCTGTTTTTT. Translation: CASSLGVAGDTGKLFF.

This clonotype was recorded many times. The CDR3 is CSARDLQGTVYNEQFF. The CDR3 coding sequence is TGCAGTGCTAGAGATCTCCAAGGAACGGTATACAATGAGCAGTTCTTC. The chain is built from TRBV20-1 and TRBJ2-1; D unresolved. Trimming took 0 bases from V and 4 from J, leaving 16 bases between them. The length of the CDR3 is 16 residues. CDR1 and CDR2 (germline): DFQATT, SNEGSKA (reference sequence).

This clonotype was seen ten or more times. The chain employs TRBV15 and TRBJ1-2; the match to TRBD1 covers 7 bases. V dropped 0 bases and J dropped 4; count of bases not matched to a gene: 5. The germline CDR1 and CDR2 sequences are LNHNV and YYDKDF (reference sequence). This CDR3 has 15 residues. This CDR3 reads CATSRDRDSPYGYTF. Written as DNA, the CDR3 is TGTGCCACCAGCAGAGATCGGGACAGCCCCTATGGCTACACCTTC. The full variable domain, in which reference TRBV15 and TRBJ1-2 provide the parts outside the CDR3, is DAMVIQNPRYQVTQFGKPVTLSCSQTLNHNVMYWYQQKSSQAPKLLFHYYDKDFNNEADTPDNFQSRRPNTSFCFLDIRSPGLGDTAMYLCATSRDRDSPYGYTFGSGTRLTVV.

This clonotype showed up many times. In nucleotides, the CDR3 is TGCGCCAGCAGCCAATCCTTTGGACAGGGGAGCAACACTGAAGCTTTCTTT. Its protein product is CASSQSFGQGSNTEAFF. V and J are TRBV4-3 and TRBJ1-1, with 9 nucleotides matching TRBD1. CDR1 and CDR2 (germline): LGHNA, YSLEER. CDR3 size: 17 residues. Losses at the gene ends were 2 bases for V and 2 bases for J; bases not matched to a gene: 9.

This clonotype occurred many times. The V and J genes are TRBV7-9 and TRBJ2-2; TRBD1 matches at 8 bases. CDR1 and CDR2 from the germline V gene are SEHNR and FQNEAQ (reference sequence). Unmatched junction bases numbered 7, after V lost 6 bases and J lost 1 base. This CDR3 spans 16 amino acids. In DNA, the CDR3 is TGTGCCAGCAGACACGGACAGGGCCGGAACACCGGGGAGCTGTTTTTT. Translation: CASRHGQGRNTGELFF.

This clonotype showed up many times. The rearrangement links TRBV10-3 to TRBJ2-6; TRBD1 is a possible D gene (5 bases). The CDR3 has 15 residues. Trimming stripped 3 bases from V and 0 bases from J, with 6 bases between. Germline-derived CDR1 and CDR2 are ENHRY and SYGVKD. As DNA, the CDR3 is TGTGCCATCAGTGATCAGGGCTCTGGGGCCAACGTCCTGACTTTC. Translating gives CAISDQGSGANVLTF.

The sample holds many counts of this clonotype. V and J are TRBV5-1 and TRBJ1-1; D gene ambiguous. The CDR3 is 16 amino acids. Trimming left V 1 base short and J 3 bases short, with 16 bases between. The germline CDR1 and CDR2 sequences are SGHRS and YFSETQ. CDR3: CASSLYGRETDTEAFF. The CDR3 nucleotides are TGCGCCAGCAGCTTGTATGGGAGGGAAACGGACACTGAAGCTTTCTTT.

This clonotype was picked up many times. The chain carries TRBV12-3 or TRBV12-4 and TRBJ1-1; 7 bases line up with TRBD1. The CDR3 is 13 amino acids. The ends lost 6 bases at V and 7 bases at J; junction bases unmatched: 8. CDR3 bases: TGTGCCAGCAGCCTCTACAGGGGACGTGAAGCTTTCTTT. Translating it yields CASSLYRGREAFF.

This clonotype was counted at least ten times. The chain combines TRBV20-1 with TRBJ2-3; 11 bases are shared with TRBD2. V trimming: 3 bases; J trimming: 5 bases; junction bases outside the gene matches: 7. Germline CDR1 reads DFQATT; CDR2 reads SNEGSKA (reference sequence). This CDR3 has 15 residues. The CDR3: CSARSSGRSRDTQYF. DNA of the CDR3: TGCAGTGCTAGGTCTAGCGGGAGGTCCAGAGATACGCAGTATTTT.

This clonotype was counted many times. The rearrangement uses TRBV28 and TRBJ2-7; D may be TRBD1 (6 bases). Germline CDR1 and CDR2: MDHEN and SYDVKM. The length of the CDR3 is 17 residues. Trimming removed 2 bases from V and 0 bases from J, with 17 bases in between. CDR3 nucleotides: TGTGCCAGCAGTTTAAGTCGACTCCGGGACATCTCCTACGAGCAGTACTTC. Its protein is CASSLSRLRDISYEQYF.

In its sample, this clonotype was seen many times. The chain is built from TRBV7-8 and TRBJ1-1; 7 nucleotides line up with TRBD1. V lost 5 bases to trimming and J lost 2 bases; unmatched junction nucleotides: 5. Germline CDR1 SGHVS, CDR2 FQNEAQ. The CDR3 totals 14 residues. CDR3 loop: CASSPWDRNTEAFF. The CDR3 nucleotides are TGTGCCAGCAGCCCGTGGGACAGAAACACTGAAGCTTTCTTT.

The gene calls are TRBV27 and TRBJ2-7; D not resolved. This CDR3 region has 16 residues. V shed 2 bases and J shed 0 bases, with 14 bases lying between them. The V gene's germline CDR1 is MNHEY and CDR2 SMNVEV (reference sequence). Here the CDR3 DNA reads TGTGCCAGCAGTTTAAATGACCGCTGGGGCTCCTACGAGCAGTACTTC. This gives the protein CASSLNDRWGSYEQYF.